This T cell receptor (beta chain) was sequenced for a study of blood T cell repertoires in COVID-19. Study details: From the United States, Italy and Spain came samples of acute and convalescent COVID-19.

Enrollment of patients from Seattle took place during active infection, with longitudinal follow-up. CDR1 and CDR2 (germline): MNHNS, SASEGT. The length of the CDR3 is 15 residues. Trimming took 1 base from V and 2 from J; bases not matched to a gene: 4. Under the authors' procedure: Estimated nucleated cell counts came from reference gene primer amplification. The table came from immunoSEQ multiplex PCR; TCRdb's copy has only in-frame clones and leaves some out. V, J and clone size reflect that table, while D and trimming were determined from the DNA. The sample records tens of thousands of clones, around nine tenths being singletons.

The chain carries TRBV6-1 and TRBJ2-5, with 7 bases fitting TRBD2. The TCR sequence derives from a middle-aged man with COVID-19, enrolled during active disease. The sequenced sample consisted of peripheral blood. The CDR3 is CASSEGMGGQETQYF. In nucleotides, the CDR3 is TGTGCCAGCAGTGAAGGGATGGGAGGGCAAGAGACCCAGTACTTC.